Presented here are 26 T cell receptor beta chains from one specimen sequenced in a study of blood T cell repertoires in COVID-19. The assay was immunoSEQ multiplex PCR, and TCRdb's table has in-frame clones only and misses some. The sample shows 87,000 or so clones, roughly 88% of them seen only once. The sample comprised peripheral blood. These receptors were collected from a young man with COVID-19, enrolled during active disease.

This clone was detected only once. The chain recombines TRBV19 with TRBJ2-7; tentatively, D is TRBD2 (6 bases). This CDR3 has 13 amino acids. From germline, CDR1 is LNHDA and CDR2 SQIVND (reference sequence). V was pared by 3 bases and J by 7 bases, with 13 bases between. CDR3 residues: CASSIVGGEEQYF. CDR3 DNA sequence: TGTGCCAGTAGTATCGTCGGAGGGGAAGAGCAGTACTTC.

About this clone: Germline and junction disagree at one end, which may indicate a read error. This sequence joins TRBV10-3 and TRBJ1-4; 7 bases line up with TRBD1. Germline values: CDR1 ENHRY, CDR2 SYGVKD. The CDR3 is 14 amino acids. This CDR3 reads CAISQGQPNEKLLF. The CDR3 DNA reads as TGTGCCATCTCCCAGGGACAGCCTAATGAAAAACTGCTTTTT.

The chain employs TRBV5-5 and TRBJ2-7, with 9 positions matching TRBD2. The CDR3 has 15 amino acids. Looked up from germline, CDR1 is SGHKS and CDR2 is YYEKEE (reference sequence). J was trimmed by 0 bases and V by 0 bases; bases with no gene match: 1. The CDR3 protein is CASSLASGASYEQYF. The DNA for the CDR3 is TGTGCCAGCAGCTTGGCTAGCGGGGCCTCCTACGAGCAGTACTTC.

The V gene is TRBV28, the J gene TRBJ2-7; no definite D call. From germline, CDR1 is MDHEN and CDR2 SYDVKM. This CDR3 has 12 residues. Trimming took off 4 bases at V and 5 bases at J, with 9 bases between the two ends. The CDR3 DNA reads TGTGCCAGCAGTTCCCTCCCCCACGAGCAGTACTTC. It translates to CASSSLPHEQYF.

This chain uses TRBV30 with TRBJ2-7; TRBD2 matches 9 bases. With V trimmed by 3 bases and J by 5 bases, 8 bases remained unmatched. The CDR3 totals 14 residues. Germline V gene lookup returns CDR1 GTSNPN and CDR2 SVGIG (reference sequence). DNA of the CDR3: TGTGCCTGGAGCCGTAGCGGGAGAGTCAACGAGCAGTACTTC. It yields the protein CAWSRSGRVNEQYF.

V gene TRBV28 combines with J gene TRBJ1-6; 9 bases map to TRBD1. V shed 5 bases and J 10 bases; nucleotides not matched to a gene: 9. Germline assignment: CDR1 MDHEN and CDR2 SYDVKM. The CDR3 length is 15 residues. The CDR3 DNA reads TGTGCCAGCAGTCCCCGGGACAGGGAGGGCTCACCCCTCCACTTT. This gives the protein CASSPRDREGSPLHF.

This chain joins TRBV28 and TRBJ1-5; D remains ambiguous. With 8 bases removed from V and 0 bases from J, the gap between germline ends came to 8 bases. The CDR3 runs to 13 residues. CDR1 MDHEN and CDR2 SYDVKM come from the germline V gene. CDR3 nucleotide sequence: TGTGCCAGCGTTGTGGCTAGCAATCAGCCCCAGCATTTT. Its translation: CASVVASNQPQHF. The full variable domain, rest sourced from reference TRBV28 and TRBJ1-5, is DVKVTQSSRYLVKRTGEKVFLECVQDMDHENMFWYRQDPGLGLRLIYFSYDVKMKEKGDIPEGYSVSREKKERFSLILESASTNQTSMYLCASVVASNQPQHFGDGTRLSIL.

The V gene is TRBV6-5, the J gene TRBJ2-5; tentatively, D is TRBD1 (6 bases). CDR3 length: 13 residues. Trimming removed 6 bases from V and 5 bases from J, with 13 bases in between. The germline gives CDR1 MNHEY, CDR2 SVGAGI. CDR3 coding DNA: TGTGCCAGCAGAACAGGGTTTTTGGAGACCCAGTACTTC. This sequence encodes CASRTGFLETQYF.

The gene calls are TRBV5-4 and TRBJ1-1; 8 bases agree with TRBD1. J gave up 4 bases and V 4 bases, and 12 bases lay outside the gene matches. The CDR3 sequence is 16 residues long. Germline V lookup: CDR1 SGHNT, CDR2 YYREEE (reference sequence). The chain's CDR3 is CASSQDHTGGGTEAFF. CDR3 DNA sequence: TGTGCCAGCAGCCAAGACCACACAGGGGGGGGCACTGAAGCTTTCTTT.

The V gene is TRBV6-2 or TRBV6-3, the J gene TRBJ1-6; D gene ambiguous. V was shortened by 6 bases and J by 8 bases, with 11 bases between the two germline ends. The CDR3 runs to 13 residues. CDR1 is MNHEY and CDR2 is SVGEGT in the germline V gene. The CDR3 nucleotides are TGTGCCAGCAGCCTGAGCGACTATTCACCCCTCCACTTT. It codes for CASSLSDYSPLHF.

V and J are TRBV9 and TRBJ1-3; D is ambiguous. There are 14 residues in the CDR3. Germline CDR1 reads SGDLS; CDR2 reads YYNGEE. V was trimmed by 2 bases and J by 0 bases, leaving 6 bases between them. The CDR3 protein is CASSVRDSGNTIYF. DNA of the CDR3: TGTGCCAGCAGCGTGCGGGACTCTGGAAACACCATATATTTT.

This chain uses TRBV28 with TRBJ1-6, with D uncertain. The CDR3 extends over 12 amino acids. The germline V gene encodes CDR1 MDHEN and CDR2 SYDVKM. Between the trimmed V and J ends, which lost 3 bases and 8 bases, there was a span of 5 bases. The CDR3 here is CASSFQYSPLHF. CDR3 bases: TGTGCCAGCAGTTTCCAATATTCACCCCTCCACTTT.

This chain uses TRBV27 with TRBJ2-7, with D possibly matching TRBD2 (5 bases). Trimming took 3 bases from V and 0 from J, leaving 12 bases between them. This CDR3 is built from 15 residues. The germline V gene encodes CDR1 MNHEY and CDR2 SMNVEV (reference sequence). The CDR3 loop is CASSLRGHPSYEQYF. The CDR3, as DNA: TGTGCCAGCAGTTTGCGAGGGCACCCCTCCTACGAGCAGTACTTC.

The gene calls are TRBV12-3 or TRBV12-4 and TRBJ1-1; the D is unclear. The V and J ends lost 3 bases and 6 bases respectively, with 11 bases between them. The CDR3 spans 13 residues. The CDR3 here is CASSFTPPSEAFF. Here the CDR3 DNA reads TGTGCCAGCAGTTTTACTCCCCCCTCTGAAGCTTTCTTT.

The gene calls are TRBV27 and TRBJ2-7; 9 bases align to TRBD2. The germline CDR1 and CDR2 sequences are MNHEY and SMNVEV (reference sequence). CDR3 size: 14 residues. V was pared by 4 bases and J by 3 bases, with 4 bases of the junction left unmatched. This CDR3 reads CASSSSGANYEQYF. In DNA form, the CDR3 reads TGTGCCAGCAGTTCTAGCGGGGCAAACTACGAGCAGTACTTC.

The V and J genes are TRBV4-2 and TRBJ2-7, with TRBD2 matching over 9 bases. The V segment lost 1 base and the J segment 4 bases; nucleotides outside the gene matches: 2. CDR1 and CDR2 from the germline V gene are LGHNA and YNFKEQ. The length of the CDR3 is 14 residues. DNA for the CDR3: TGTGCCAGCAGCCAAGGGCTAGCGGGATACGAGCAGTACTTC. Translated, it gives CASSQGLAGYEQYF.

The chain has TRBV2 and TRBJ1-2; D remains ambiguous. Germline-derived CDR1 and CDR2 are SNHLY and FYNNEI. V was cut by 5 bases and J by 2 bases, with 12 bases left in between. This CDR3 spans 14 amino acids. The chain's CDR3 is CASSRSLWNYGYTF. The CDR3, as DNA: TGTGCCAGCAGTCGGTCGTTGTGGAACTATGGCTACACCTTC.

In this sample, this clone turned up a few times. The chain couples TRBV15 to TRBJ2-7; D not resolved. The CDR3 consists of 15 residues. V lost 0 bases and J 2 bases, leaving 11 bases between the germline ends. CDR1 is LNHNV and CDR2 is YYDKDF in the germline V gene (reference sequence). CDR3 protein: CATSREVVGAYEQYF. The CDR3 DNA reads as TGTGCCACCAGCAGAGAGGTGGTCGGAGCCTACGAGCAGTACTTC.

CDR3 sequence reads: CASSLAVREAQETQYF. For the CDR3, the DNA is TGCGCCAGCAGCTTGGCCGTGCGGGAGGCCCAAGAGACCCAGTACTTC. This chain links TRBV5-1 with TRBJ2-5, with 8 bases fitting TRBD2. With 0 bases clipped from V and 1 base from J, the junction kept 5 bases outside the gene matches. The CDR3 spans 16 residues. CDR1 and CDR2 from the germline V gene are SGHRS and YFSETQ.

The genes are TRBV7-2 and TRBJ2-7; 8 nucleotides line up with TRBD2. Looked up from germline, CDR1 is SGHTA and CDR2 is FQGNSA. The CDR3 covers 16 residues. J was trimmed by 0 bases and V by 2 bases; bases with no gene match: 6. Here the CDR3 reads CASSLRIAGPSYEQYF. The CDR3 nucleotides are TGTGCCAGCAGCTTACGAATAGCGGGACCCTCCTACGAGCAGTACTTC.

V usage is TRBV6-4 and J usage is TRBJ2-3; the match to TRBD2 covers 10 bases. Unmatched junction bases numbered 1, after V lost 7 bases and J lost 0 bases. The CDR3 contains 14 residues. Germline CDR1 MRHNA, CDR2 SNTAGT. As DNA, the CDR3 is TGTGCCAGCAAGACTAGCGGGAGCACAGATACGCAGTATTTT. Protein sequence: CASKTSGSTDTQYF.

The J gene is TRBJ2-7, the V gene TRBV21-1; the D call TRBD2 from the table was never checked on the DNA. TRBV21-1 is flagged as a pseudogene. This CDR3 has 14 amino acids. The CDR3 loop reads CASRGCGRGYEQYF. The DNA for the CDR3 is TGTGCCAGCAGGGGTTGCGGGAGGGGCTACGAGCAGTACTTC.

CDR3 sequence: CASSTYRGYEQYF. As DNA, the CDR3 is TGTGCCAGCAGCACTTACAGGGGGTACGAGCAGTACTTC. This chain links TRBV4-2 with TRBJ2-7, with 8 bases fitting TRBD1. The CDR3 is made up of 13 amino acids. The J segment lost 4 bases and the V segment lost 5 bases, leaving 4 bases of the junction unmatched. Germline assignment: CDR1 LGHNA and CDR2 YNFKEQ.

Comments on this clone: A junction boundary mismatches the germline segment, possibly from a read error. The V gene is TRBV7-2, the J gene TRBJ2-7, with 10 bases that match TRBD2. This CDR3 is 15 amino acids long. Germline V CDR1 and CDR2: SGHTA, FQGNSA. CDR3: CASSLIASGSSSPLF. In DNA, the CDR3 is TGTGCCAGCAGCTTAATAGCTAGCGGGAGTTCCTCGCCGCTCTTC.

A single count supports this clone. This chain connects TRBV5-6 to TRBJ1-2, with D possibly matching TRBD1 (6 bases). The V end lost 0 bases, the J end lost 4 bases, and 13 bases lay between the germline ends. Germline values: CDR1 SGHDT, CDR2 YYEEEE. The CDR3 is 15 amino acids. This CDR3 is CASSLEGGLSYGYTF. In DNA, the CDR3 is TGTGCCAGCAGCTTGGAAGGGGGTTTGTCCTATGGCTACACCTTC.

The DNA of the CDR3 is TGTGCCAGCAGCCAAACAGGGAGTTGGGAAAAACTGTTTTTT. This encodes CASSQTGSWEKLFF. The genes are TRBV27 and TRBJ1-4; maybe TRBD1 (6 bases). The germline V gene encodes CDR1 MNHEY and CDR2 SMNVEV (reference sequence). This CDR3 comprises 14 residues. V gave up 6 bases and J gave up 8 bases, with 16 bases separating them. The full variable domain, in which reference TRBV27 and TRBJ1-4 provide the parts outside the CDR3, is EAQVTQNPRYLITVTGKKLTVTCSQNMNHEYMSWYRQDPGLGLRQIYYSMNVEVTDKGDVPEGYKVSRKEKRNFPLILESPSPNQTSLYFCASSQTGSWEKLFFGSGTQLSVL.